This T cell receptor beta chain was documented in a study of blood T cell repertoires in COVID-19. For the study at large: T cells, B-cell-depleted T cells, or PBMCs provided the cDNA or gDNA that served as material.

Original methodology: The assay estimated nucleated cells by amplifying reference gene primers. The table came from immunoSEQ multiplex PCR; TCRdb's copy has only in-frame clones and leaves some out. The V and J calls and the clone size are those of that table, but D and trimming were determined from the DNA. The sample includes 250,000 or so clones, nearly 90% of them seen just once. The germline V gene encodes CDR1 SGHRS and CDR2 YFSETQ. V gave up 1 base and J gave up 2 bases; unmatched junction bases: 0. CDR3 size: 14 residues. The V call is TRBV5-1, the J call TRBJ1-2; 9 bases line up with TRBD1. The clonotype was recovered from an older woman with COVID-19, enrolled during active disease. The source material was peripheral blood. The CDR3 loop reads CASSLTGGNYGYTF. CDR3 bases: TGCGCCAGCAGCTTGACAGGGGGCAACTATGGCTACACCTTC. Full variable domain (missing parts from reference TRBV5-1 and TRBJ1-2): KAGVTQTPRYLIKTRGQQVTLSCSPISGHRSVSWYQQTPGQGLQFLFEYFSETQRNKGNFPGRFSGRQFSNSRSEMNVSTLELGDSALYLCASSLTGGNYGYTFGSGTRLTVV.